Listed below are T cell receptor beta chains from one sample, sequenced in a study of shared clonotypes between healthy human individuals. The assay was immunoSEQ multiplex PCR, and TCRdb's table has in-frame clones only and misses some. The repertoire holds roughly 480,000 clones, with roughly 78% as singletons. Sequencing was done on a sample of PBMCs. These receptors were taken from a woman aged 40 to 49 in good health. Some clones in this sample may be carry-over from other donors' samples. The conserved cysteine and the conserved F or W are not part of the CDR3 here. The D gene is left open where the match is weak.

D	V	J	CDR3
NA	TRBV10-3	TRBJ2-3	AISPLGGGDTQY
TRBD1	TRBV9	TRBJ2-3	ASSSRGWQGEDTQY
NA	TRBV10-3	TRBJ2-7	AISSGTGTYEQY
NA	TRBV28	TRBJ1-1	ASSPDVFEAF
TRBD2	TRBV25-1	TRBJ2-7	ASREGLAGSEQY
TRBD1	TRBV9	TRBJ2-1	ASSVQGQVYYNEQF
TRBD2	TRBV2	TRBJ2-5	ASSVGGDQETQY
NA	TRBV30	TRBJ1-1	AWSANYRNTEAF
NA	TRBV19	TRBJ2-5	ASSIAETQY
TRBD2	TRBV10-3	TRBJ2-5	AIREREGRETQY
TRBD1	TRBV7-9	TRBJ1-4	ASSQGQGQGFEKLF
TRBD1	TRBV6-5	TRBJ1-2	ASRRQGSSYGYT
NA	TRBV6-5	TRBJ2-7	ASSYTQAYEQY
TRBD2	TRBV7-8	TRBJ2-5	ASSFLSGRRGATQY
NA	TRBV27	TRBJ1-1	ASSFGSNTEAF
NA	TRBV30	TRBJ1-6	ASSSTNSPLH
NA	TRBV10-3	TRBJ1-5	AICQGSNQPQH
NA	TRBV7-9	TRBJ2-2	ASSLGVWQQDTGELF
NA	TRBV7-3	TRBJ2-2	ASSLIPGVTGELF
NA	TRBV27	TRBJ2-2	ASSPFGEAPGELF
NA	TRBV5-6	TRBJ1-1	ASSIGPGQWAEAF
NA	TRBV2	TRBJ1-3	ASSGGDGNTIY
NA	TRBV28	TRBJ2-3	ASSLVGVGDNTQY
NA	TRBV7-9	TRBJ1-3	ASSFRGDGNTIY
TRBD1	TRBV5-1	TRBJ2-5	ASSYLTGIQETQY
NA	TRBV28	TRBJ1-5	ASSVDSNQPQH
TRBD2	TRBV18	TRBJ2-7	ASSSRGRGSSGRSYEQY